The T cell receptor beta chain under discussion was sequenced for a study of T cells in Graves' hyperthyroidism and ophthalmopathy. The germline gives CDR1 LNHDA, CDR2 SQIVND (reference sequence). The CDR3 is made up of 16 amino acids. V lost 5 bases and J 5 bases, leaving 21 bases between the germline ends. PBMCs stemmed from 8.5 to 10 ml fresh peripheral blood. From RNA transcripts, TCR beta CDR3 regions were amplified. HTBI primers were used for first-round RT-PCR of the TCR CDR3. TCRdb reprocessed the multiplex PCR reads via MiXCR and lists one record per CDR3 protein. The repertoire holds roughly 500,000 distinct CDR3 sequences, about 16% seen once, with about 31% in the top ten.

This clonotype was sampled from a woman aged 25-40 years with Graves' ophthalmopathy. The chain is built from TRBV19 and TRBJ1-2; D is ambiguous. Sequenced input: blood. CDR3 loop: CASSGSEGRMGYGYTF. The CDR3 DNA reads TGTGCCAGTAGTGGGAGTGAGGGTCGGATGGGGTATGGCTACACCTTC.